These T cell receptor beta chains were read from a single sample in a study of PD-L1 blockade in urothelial cancer. Only in-frame clones appear in the TCRdb table, and some are missing; sequencing was by immunoSEQ multiplex PCR. The sample gives about 84,000 clones, roughly 87% of which show up once; more than 8% is in the top ten. Sequenced here: PBMCs, sampled around atezolizumab (anti-PD-L1) treatment. The source is a man in his 70s with urothelial cancer. The CDR3 runs from the conserved cysteine through the conserved F or W. The D gene is left open where the match is weak. Only some rows state a clone size, as once, few, many or a class for expanded clones.

v_gene	d_gene	abundance	j_gene	CDR3aa	CDR3nt
TRBV19	-	-	TRBJ2-3	CASSIQGADTQYF	TGTGCCAGTAGTATCCAGGGCGCAGATACGCAGTATTTT
TRBV5-1	TRBD1	-	TRBJ1-4	CASSLEGQGIGNEKLFF	TGCGCCAGCAGCTTGGAGGGACAGGGGATCGGTAATGAAAAACTGTTTTTT
TRBV6-1	-	once	TRBJ1-3	CASSVGQYSGNTIYF	TGTGCCAGCAGTGTCGGACAGTACTCTGGAAACACCATATATTTT
TRBV29-1	-	few	TRBJ2-3	CSVEETSTDTQYF	TGCAGCGTTGAAGAGACTAGCACAGATACGCAGTATTTT
TRBV19	-	-	TRBJ1-1	CASSLSRSKDNEAFF	TGTGCCAGTAGTCTCTCCAGGTCGAAGGATAATGAAGCTTTCTTT
TRBV11-3	-	-	TRBJ2-7	CASSLAAATYEQYF	TGTGCCAGCAGCTTAGCGGCGGCTACCTACGAGCAGTACTTC
TRBV2	TRBD1	-	TRBJ2-5	CASSRQGARETQYF	TGTGCCAGCAGTCGACAGGGGGCGAGGGAGACCCAGTACTTC
TRBV18	-	-	TRBJ1-2	CASSRAREDRGYTF	TGTGCCAGCTCACGCGCCAGGGAAGACCGTGGCTACACCTTC
TRBV2	TRBD2	-	TRBJ2-2	CASRRGAGTGELFF	TGTGCCAGCAGGCGGGGGGCTGGCACCGGGGAGCTGTTTTTT
TRBV7-2	TRBD2	once	TRBJ2-2	CASTLAGGGGSGELFF	TGTGCCAGCACCTTAGCGGGAGGTGGAGGGAGCGGGGAGCTGTTTTTT
TRBV7-9	-	-	TRBJ2-2	CASSLVMGATGELFF	TGTGCCAGCAGCTTAGTTATGGGGGCCACCGGGGAGCTGTTTTTT
TRBV5-1	TRBD2	-	TRBJ2-1	CASSILAGGSREQFF	TGCGCCAGCAGCATACTAGCGGGAGGGTCCCGTGAGCAGTTCTTC
TRBV2	TRBD1	once	TRBJ1-1	CADSLDRGMNTEAFF	TGTGCCGACTCCCTGGACAGGGGAATGAACACTGAAGCTTTCTTT
TRBV7-6	-	few	TRBJ2-2	CASSLALGGRRGNTGELFF	TGTGCCAGCAGCTTAGCGCTGGGCGGGCGGAGGGGAAACACCGGGGAGCTGTTTTTT
TRBV5-4	-	-	TRBJ1-1	CASSWSQNTEAFF	TGTGCCAGCAGCTGGAGTCAGAACACTGAAGCTTTCTTT
TRBV2	-	-	TRBJ2-7	CASSEARSYEQYF	TGTGCCAGCAGTGAAGCTAGGAGCTACGAGCAGTACTTC
TRBV9	TRBD2	-	TRBJ2-3	CASSVGSGRAGDTQYF	TGTGCCAGCAGCGTAGGCAGCGGGAGGGCCGGGGATACGCAGTATTTT
TRBV9	TRBD1	-	TRBJ2-5	CASSAGQLYQETQYF	TGTGCCAGCAGCGCGGGACAGTTATACCAAGAGACCCAGTACTTC
TRBV6-6	-	-	TRBJ2-7	CASSYSAGSTYEQYF	TGTGCCAGCAGTTACTCGGCGGGATCTACCTACGAGCAGTACTTC
TRBV9	TRBD2	-	TRBJ2-7	CASSPSASGKHEQYF	TGTGCCAGCAGCCCTTCCGCTAGCGGGAAACACGAGCAGTACTTC
TRBV5-3	-	-	TRBJ2-7	CATIPGIKRCEQYF	TGTGCCACAATACCCGGGATCAAGAGGTGCGAGCAGTACTTC
TRBV7-9	-	-	TRBJ2-2	CASSTRYTGELFF	TGTGCCAGCAGTACCAGGTACACCGGGGAGCTGTTTTTT
TRBV19	TRBD1	-	TRBJ2-3	CASSIGQGADTQYF	TGTGCCAGTAGTATAGGACAGGGGGCAGATACGCAGTATTTT
TRBV27	TRBD2	-	TRBJ2-3	CASSLRTSGSLGTDTQYF	TGTGCCAGCAGTTTAAGGACTAGCGGGAGTTTGGGCACAGATACGCAGTATTTT
TRBV7-8	-	-	TRBJ1-1	CASSLRTLNTEAFF	TGTGCCAGCAGCTTGCGAACCCTGAACACTGAAGCTTTCTTT
TRBV9	TRBD1	-	TRBJ1-2	CASRMDRDRGGDGYTF	TGTGCCAGCCGGATGGACCGGGACAGGGGAGGGGACGGCTACACCTTC
TRBV7-9	TRBD2	many	TRBJ2-2	CASTRTSDTGELFF	TGTGCCAGCACTAGGACTAGCGACACCGGGGAGCTGTTTTTT
TRBV11-2	TRBD1	-	TRBJ1-1	CASSADRASEAFF	TGTGCCAGCAGCGCTGACAGGGCCTCCGAAGCTTTCTTT
TRBV18	TRBD2	few	TRBJ2-5	CASSPRASGEGQETQYF	TGTGCCAGCTCACCAAGGGCTAGCGGGGAGGGCCAAGAGACCCAGTACTTC
TRBV4-1	TRBD1	-	TRBJ2-7	CASSRQQGARGDYEQYF	TGCGCCAGCAGCCGCCAACAGGGGGCCAGGGGGGACTACGAGCAGTACTTC
TRBV29-1	TRBD1	-	TRBJ1-1	CSAMGQLNPEAFF	TGCAGCGCAATGGGACAGCTGAACCCTGAAGCTTTCTTT
TRBV18	-	-	TRBJ2-1	CASSRDRLQYNEQFF	TGTGCCAGCTCACGTGACAGGCTCCAATACAATGAGCAGTTCTTC
TRBV7-2	TRBD1	-	TRBJ1-3	CASSLTGAGNTIYF	TGTGCCAGCAGCCTTACAGGGGCAGGAAACACCATATATTTT
TRBV4-2	-	-	TRBJ1-2	CASSQGDTQNYGYTF	TGTGCCAGCAGCCAAGGGGACACTCAGAACTATGGCTACACCTTC
TRBV7-9	-	-	TRBJ2-7	CASSQSGIYEQYF	TGTGCCAGCAGTCAATCAGGGATCTACGAGCAGTACTTC
TRBV2	-	-	TRBJ1-2	CASFTNRQHPGYTF	TGTGCCAGCTTCACGAACCGTCAACACCCTGGCTACACCTTC
TRBV5-6	-	-	TRBJ2-4	CASSPGGAKNIQYF	TGTGCCAGCAGCCCCGGGGGAGCCAAAAACATTCAGTACTTC
TRBV7-2	-	-	TRBJ2-3	CASSPWGGDTDTQYF	TGTGCCAGCAGCCCGTGGGGCGGGGACACAGATACGCAGTATTTT
TRBV6-1	-	-	TRBJ2-7	CASSVVAKTYEQYF	TGTGCCAGCAGTGTGGTAGCGAAAACCTACGAGCAGTACTTC